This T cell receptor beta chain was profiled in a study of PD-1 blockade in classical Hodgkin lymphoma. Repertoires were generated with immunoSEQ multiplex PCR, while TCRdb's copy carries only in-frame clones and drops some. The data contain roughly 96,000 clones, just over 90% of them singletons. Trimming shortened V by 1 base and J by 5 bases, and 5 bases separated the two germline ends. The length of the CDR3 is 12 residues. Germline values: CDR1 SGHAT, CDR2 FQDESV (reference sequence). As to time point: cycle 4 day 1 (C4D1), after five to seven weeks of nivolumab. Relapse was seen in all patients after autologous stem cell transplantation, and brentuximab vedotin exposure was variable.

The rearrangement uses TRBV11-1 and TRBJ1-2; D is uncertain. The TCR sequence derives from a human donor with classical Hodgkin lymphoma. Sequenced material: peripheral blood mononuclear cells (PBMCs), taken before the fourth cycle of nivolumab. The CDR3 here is CASSLGVYGYTF. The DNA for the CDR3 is TGTGCCAGCAGCTTAGGGGTATATGGCTACACCTTC.